Following are 2 T cell receptor beta chains from one sample sequenced in a study of T cells in Graves' hyperthyroidism and ophthalmopathy. Amplification yielded TCR beta CDR3 regions, with RNA transcripts as the source. Carried out on the TCR CDR3, a first-round RT-PCR used the HTBI primer set. Via MiXCR, TCRdb re-called the multiplex PCR reads, giving one row per CDR3 protein. The repertoire holds 500,000 to 550,000 distinct CDR3 sequences, less than 25% seen once, with 26% in the top ten. Sequencing input: blood. These receptors were collected from a man aged 18-30 years with Graves' hyperthyroidism.

This clonotype was detected a few times. The J gene is TRBJ1-1, the V gene TRBV12-3 or TRBV12-4; no firm D call. The V gene lost 3 bases and the J gene lost 5 bases, with 13 bases spanning the gap. CDR3 length: 14 residues. CDR3 coding DNA: TGTGCCAGCAGTTTTAAGCGGATGGGGACTGAAGCTTTCTTT. Translation gives CASSFKRMGTEAFF.

This clonotype turned up a few times. The chain uses TRBV11-2 and TRBJ2-2, with TRBD1 matching over 9 bases. The CDR3 spans 18 residues. The germline V gene has CDR1 SGHAT and CDR2 FQNNGV. With 2 bases clipped from V and 2 bases from J, the junction kept 9 bases outside the gene matches. This CDR3 reads CASSLFTGGGGNTGELFF. The DNA for the CDR3 is TGTGCCAGCAGCTTATTCACAGGGGGCGGAGGCAACACCGGGGAGCTGTTTTTT. Based on the CDR3 plus reference TRBV11-2 and TRBJ2-2, the full variable domain is EAGVAQSPRYKIIEKRQSVAFWCNPISGHATLYWYQQILGQGPKLLIQFQNNGVVDDSQLPKDRFSAERLKGVDSTLKIQPAKLEDSAVYLCASSLFTGGGGNTGELFFGEGSRLTVL.